The 3 T cell receptor beta chains below come from one sample, sequenced in a study of blood T cell repertoires in COVID-19. Sequencing was performed with immunoSEQ multiplex PCR; in TCRdb, only in-frame clones are kept and a portion is missing. The profile covers about 90,000 clones, with about four fifths appearing a single time and 6.3% taken by the ten largest. Sequencing was done on a sample of peripheral blood. Receptors originate from a man in his fifties or sixties with acute or convalescent COVID-19.

The chain carries TRBV7-2 and TRBJ1-1; D possibly corresponds to TRBD1 (5 bases). The V end was cut by 2 bases, the J end by 0 bases, with 7 bases between. The CDR3 is 14 residues long. The germline CDR1 and CDR2 sequences are SGHTA and FQGNSA. CDR3 nucleotide sequence: TGTGCCAGCAGCTTAACAGGAATGAACACTGAAGCTTTCTTT. Its translation is CASSLTGMNTEAFF.

The CDR3 spells CATSDRDRASGGYTF. Here the CDR3 DNA reads TGTGCCACCAGTGATAGGGACAGGGCCAGCGGAGGCTACACCTTC. The chain uses TRBV24-1 and TRBJ1-2; 9 bases are a match to TRBD1. The ends lost 3 bases at V and 8 bases at J; junction bases unmatched: 9. The CDR3 has 15 residues. Germline V gene sequence: CDR1 KGHDR, CDR2 SFDVKD.

The V gene is TRBV18, the J gene TRBJ2-5; 10 bases line up with TRBD2. Germline trimming cut 4 bases from V and 3 bases from J; bases unmatched to any gene: 11. The CDR3 covers 17 residues. The germline CDR1 and CDR2 sequences are KGHSH and LQKENI. In DNA form, the CDR3 reads TGTGCCAGCTCACACGCCCGACTAGCGGGTTATGAAGAGACCCAGTACTTC. Its translation: CASSHARLAGYEETQYF.